The rows below give T cell receptor beta chains drawn from one sample of a study of identifying expanded T cells in peripheral blood. Only in-frame clones appear in the TCRdb table, and some are missing; sequencing was by immunoSEQ multiplex PCR. The sample comprises under 150,000 clones, 65% to 90% of which are singletons, and 7.5% to 8.5% rests with the top ten. The sequencing input was blood. These receptors were taken from a person between 18 and 75 years old in good health. The CDR3 runs from the conserved cysteine through the conserved F or W. D genes are given only for firm matches. The size entry is marked missing in some rows and otherwise reads once, few, many or a size class.

cdr3_nt	cdr3_aa	d_call	v_call	j_call	clone_size
TGCGCCAGCAGCCGAGCCGGGACTAACTCCTACGAGCAGTACTTC	CASSRAGTNSYEQYF	TRBD2	TRBV4-1	TRBJ2-7	.
TGCAGCGGGGGGTTCCAAGAGACCCAGTACTTC	CSGGFQETQYF	.	TRBV29-1	TRBJ2-5	.
TGTGCCTGGAGAAGGCGAGAGACCTCCTACGAGCAGTACTTC	CAWRRRETSYEQYF	.	TRBV30	TRBJ2-7	.
TGCGCCAGCAGCCCCAGGACAGCCAACACTGAAGCTTTCTTT	CASSPRTANTEAFF	.	TRBV5-1	TRBJ1-1	.
TGTGCCAGCAGTCCCCCATCATCCCGAGGGACAGGGGTCGATACGCAGTATTTT	CASSPPSSRGTGVDTQYF	TRBD1	TRBV27	TRBJ2-3	.
TGTGCCAGCGAACTCGAGCGGATTCGTAGTGAAAAACTGTTTTTT	CASELERIRSEKLFF	.	TRBV2	TRBJ1-4	.
TGTGCCAGCAGCCGGGACCGCACCTACGAGCAGTACTTC	CASSRDRTYEQYF	.	TRBV11-1	TRBJ2-7	.
TGTGCCATCCGCGCCGACAGGTCCGCCCTTTACACTGAAGCTTTCTTT	CAIRADRSALYTEAFF	.	TRBV28	TRBJ1-1	.
TGTGCCGCGGGATCTTCTGGAAACACCATATATTTT	CAAGSSGNTIYF	.	TRBV25-1	TRBJ1-3	.
TGTGCCACCGGGGTGGCTCTGAACACCGGGGAGCTGTTTTTT	CATGVALNTGELFF	.	TRBV7-9	TRBJ2-2	.
TGTGCTAGTGGTCCAAGCGGGGGAGGTGGTACGCAGTATTTT	CASGPSGGGGTQYF	TRBD2	TRBV12-5	TRBJ2-3	.
TGCAGTGCTGCCTCAGGTACTGAAGCTTTCTTT	CSAASGTEAFF	.	TRBV20-1	TRBJ1-1	few
TGTGCCAGCAGTTCACTAGCGGGAGGGCAACCAGATACGCAGTATTTT	CASSSLAGGQPDTQYF	TRBD2	TRBV6-6	TRBJ2-3	.
TGTGCCAGCAGTGAATGGGGGACAGGGGGGCACGAGCAGTACTTC	CASSEWGTGGHEQYF	TRBD1	TRBV25-1	TRBJ2-7	.
TGTGCCAGCAGTTCCTCCCTCTACGAGCAGTACTTC	CASSSSLYEQYF	.	TRBV6-5	TRBJ2-7	.
TGCAGTGCTGGTGACGGGACTGAAGCTTTCTTT	CSAGDGTEAFF	.	TRBV20-1	TRBJ1-1	.
TGTGCCATCAGTGGACAGGGATGGACTGAAGCTTTCTTT	CAISGQGWTEAFF	TRBD1	TRBV10-3	TRBJ1-1	once
TGTGCCACCCTGAGGCAGGGTGCCTACGAGCAGTACTTC	CATLRQGAYEQYF	.	TRBV10-3	TRBJ2-7	.
TGTGCCAGTAGTATTCTCACAGGGGGCTCGAACACTGAAGCTTTCTTT	CASSILTGGSNTEAFF	TRBD1	TRBV19	TRBJ1-1	.
TGTGCCAGCAGTTTAGGGGGTAGTCGGGCGCTTTACGAGCAGTACTTC	CASSLGGSRALYEQYF	.	TRBV28	TRBJ2-7	few
TGTGCCAGCTCACGGACAGGGTCAAACACTGAAGCTTTCTTT	CASSRTGSNTEAFF	TRBD1	TRBV18	TRBJ1-1	.
TGCGCCAGCACGGGGGGAGGGAGCCGGGGGTCTGGAAACACCATATATTTT	CASTGGGSRGSGNTIYF	.	TRBV23-1	TRBJ1-3	.
TGTGCCAGCAGCCCCCTTGCCGCGGGAACTAATGAAAAACTGTTTTTT	CASSPLAAGTNEKLFF	.	TRBV7-9	TRBJ1-4	.
TGTGCCAGCAGTTGGGCGGGTACAGACTACGAGCAGTACTTC	CASSWAGTDYEQYF	.	TRBV28	TRBJ2-7	.